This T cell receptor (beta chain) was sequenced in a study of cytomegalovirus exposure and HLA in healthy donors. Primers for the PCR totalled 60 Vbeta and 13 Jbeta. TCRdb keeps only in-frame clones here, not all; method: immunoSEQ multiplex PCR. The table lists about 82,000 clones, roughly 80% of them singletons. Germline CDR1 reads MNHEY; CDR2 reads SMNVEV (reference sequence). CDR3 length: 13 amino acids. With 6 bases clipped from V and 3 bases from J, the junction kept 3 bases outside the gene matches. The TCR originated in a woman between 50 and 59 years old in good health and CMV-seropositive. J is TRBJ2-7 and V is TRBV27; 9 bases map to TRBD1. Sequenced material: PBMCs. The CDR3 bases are TGTGCCAGCAGGGGGACAGGGAACTACGAGCAGTACTTC. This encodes CASRGTGNYEQYF.